The entry below gives a single T cell receptor beta chain sequence along with its context. Its antigen is undetermined. The study ran its PCR with 60 Vbeta and 13 Jbeta primers. TCRdb's copy holds only in-frame clones and misses some; the assay was immunoSEQ multiplex PCR. The sample carries about 87,000 clones, about 68% recorded once. Germline CDR1 MDHEN, CDR2 SYDVKM. This CDR3 comprises 12 residues. V lost 3 bases, J lost 6 bases, and 6 bases lay in between. This sample is part of a study of cytomegalovirus exposure and HLA in healthy donors. Points from the study as a whole: There were several of the most significant clusters that appeared linked to common viral pathogens in a later analysis. Donor immune exposure was known only as CMV serostatus.

This TCR derives from a man between 25 and 39 years old in good health and CMV-seropositive. The specimen was PBMCs. This chain connects TRBV28 to TRBJ2-1, with no clear D. Here the CDR3 DNA reads TGTGCCAGCAGTTTTAGTTCCAATGAGCAGTTCTTC. Translation gives CASSFSSNEQFF. The full variable domain, rest sourced from reference TRBV28 and TRBJ2-1, is DVKVTQSSRYLVKRTGEKVFLECVQDMDHENMFWYRQDPGLGLRLIYFSYDVKMKEKGDIPEGYSVSREKKERFSLILESASTNQTSMYLCASSFSSNEQFFGPGTRLTVL.